One and the same sample provided the 5 T cell receptor beta chains below, sequenced in a study of technical replicates of blood from a handful of donors (dated by TCRdb to about 2017). The library was prepared using the immunoSEQ multiplex PCR assay. TCRdb stores this immuneACCESS table with in-frame sequences only. Part of the clones is absent; in the studies checked, under half of the shortfall reflects unresolved V genes, and no reason is known for the rest. For this sample the table gives about 89,000 clones, of which roughly 94% were detected only once. The ten most abundant clones make up 0.2% to 0.25% of the sample. The sample taken for sequencing was T cells isolated from PBMCs. The receptor set was obtained from a human donor in good health.

The chain links TRBV28 to TRBJ2-2, with TRBD2 matching 8 bases. V gave up 2 bases and J gave up 7 bases; unmatched junction bases: 9. CDR3 length: 16 residues. Germline CDR1 and CDR2: MDHEN and SYDVKM. CDR3: CASSLPPGAGDGELFF. CDR3 DNA: TGTGCCAGCAGTTTACCCCCTGGAGCGGGAGACGGGGAGCTGTTTTTT.

The chain couples TRBV7-2 to TRBJ1-3; weak D call: TRBD1 (5 bases). The CDR3 runs to 15 residues. V lost 2 bases and J 0 bases, leaving 8 bases between the germline ends. CDR1 SGHTA and CDR2 FQGNSA come from the germline V gene. CDR3: CASSLIQGSGNTIYF. The CDR3 DNA sequence: TGTGCCAGCAGCTTAATTCAGGGCTCTGGAAACACCATATATTTT.

This chain links TRBV2 with TRBJ1-2; D unclear. This CDR3 comprises 14 residues. Trimming stripped 1 base from V and 3 bases from J, with 9 bases between. Germline CDR1 and CDR2: SNHLY and FYNNEI. In nucleotides, the CDR3 is TGTGCCAGCAGTGAAGGCAGTTTGGACTATGGCTACACCTTC. Its translation: CASSEGSLDYGYTF.

This clone turned up a few times. This sequence joins TRBV4-1 and TRBJ2-7; D possibly corresponds to TRBD1 (5 bases). Per the germline V gene, CDR1 is MGHRA and CDR2 is YSYEKL. The CDR3 loop spans 15 amino acids. V lost 0 bases to trimming and J lost 3 bases, with 12 bases between them. CDR3 sequence reads: CASSQDRQNLYEQYF. The CDR3 DNA is TGCGCCAGCAGCCAAGATCGACAGAACCTCTACGAGCAGTACTTC.

Concerning this clone: Germline and junction disagree at one end, which may indicate a read error. The chain uses TRBV6-4 and TRBJ2-5; 7 bases map to TRBD1. CDR1 is MRHNA, CDR2 SNTAGT, per germline. The CDR3 has 15 residues. The CDR3 here is CASSVPGTDQKTQYF. The DNA of the CDR3 is TGTGCCAGCAGTGTGCCCGGGACAGACCAAAAGACCCAGTACTTC.